These 20 T cell receptor beta chains were sequenced from one sample in a study of cytomegalovirus exposure and HLA in healthy donors. It was with 60 Vbeta and 13 Jbeta primers that the PCR ran. Clones were sequenced by immunoSEQ multiplex PCR, and TCRdb holds only the in-frame ones, with some missing. The sample records roughly 150,000 clones, 80% to 85% being singletons. Specimen: PBMCs. The receptors were gathered from a male donor in good health and CMV-seronegative.

V gene TRBV10-1 combines with J gene TRBJ2-5; a possible D gene is TRBD2 (5 bases). The CDR3 loop spans 14 amino acids. Trimming took 0 bases from V and 11 from J, leaving 16 bases between them. CDR1 and CDR2 from the germline V gene are WNHNN and SYGVQD (reference sequence). CDR3 nucleotide sequence: TGCGCCAGCAGTGAGTCGAGAGTTTCGGAGGAGCAGTACTTC. As protein: CASSESRVSEEQYF.

The V and J genes are TRBV5-4 and TRBJ1-4; 8 bases line up with TRBD1. After removal of 5 bases from V and 7 bases from J, the junction contained 7 bases not matched to a gene. The CDR3 is 14 residues long. Germline CDR1 SGHNT, CDR2 YYREEE (reference sequence). In DNA, the CDR3 is TGTGCCAGCAGGCAGGACAGGGCCGGTGAAAAACTGTTTTTT. Protein product: CASRQDRAGEKLFF.

The chain is built from TRBV6-6 and TRBJ1-4; no clear D gene. V gave up 2 bases and J gave up 6 bases, with 10 bases separating them. The CDR3 extends over 14 amino acids. The V gene's germline CDR1 is MNHNY and CDR2 SVGAGI (reference sequence). The CDR3 DNA reads as TGTGCCAGCAGTTACCAGAGACTTGATGAAAAACTGTTTTTT. Protein: CASSYQRLDEKLFF.

V usage is TRBV7-2 and J usage is TRBJ2-2; D remains ambiguous. Trimming removed 2 bases at V and 10 bases at J, with 8 bases between. The CDR3 length is 12 residues. The germline V gene has CDR1 SGHTA and CDR2 FQGNSA. This CDR3 reads CASSLYRQELFF. Here the CDR3 DNA reads TGTGCCAGCAGCTTATACCGACAGGAGCTGTTTTTT.

The V call is TRBV5-6, the J call TRBJ2-7, with a possible D match to TRBD2 (6 bases). From germline, CDR1 is SGHDT and CDR2 YYEEEE. This CDR3 is built from 15 residues. V was trimmed by 4 bases and J by 0 bases, leaving 14 bases between them. CDR3 sequence: CASSAVRDFSYEQYF. The CDR3 DNA sequence: TGTGCCAGCAGCGCCGTCAGGGACTTCTCCTACGAGCAGTACTTC. The variable domain in full, completed from reference TRBV5-6 and TRBJ2-7, reads DAGVTQSPTHLIKTRGQQVTLRCSPKSGHDTVSWYQQALGQGPQFIFQYYEEEERQRGNFPDRFSGHQFPNYSSELNVNALLLGDSALYLCASSAVRDFSYEQYFGPGTRLTVT.

The chain employs TRBV4-1 and TRBJ1-1; the D gene is possibly TRBD1 (5 bases). Germline lookup yields CDR1 MGHRA and CDR2 YSYEKL. The CDR3 length is 14 residues. Trimming took 6 bases from V and 5 from J, leaving 16 bases between them. The DNA for the CDR3 is TGCGCCAGCAGGGAATTGGGGCGGCATACTGAAGCTTTCTTT. The encoded protein is CASRELGRHTEAFF.

This clone was counted only a few times. The chain is built from TRBV7-9 and TRBJ2-7; D is perhaps TRBD1 (6 bases). Germline-derived CDR1 and CDR2 are SEHNR and FQNEAQ (reference sequence). There are 13 residues in the CDR3. Trimming stripped 6 bases from V and 12 bases from J, with 21 bases between. CDR3 in DNA: TGTGCCAGCAGAGAGTCTCGGGATCAGGGGTTGTACTTC. Protein sequence: CASRESRDQGLYF.

This clone has only a few counts. This sequence joins TRBV11-2 and TRBJ2-2; 9 nucleotides align to TRBD1. The CDR3 is 15 residues long. CDR1 and CDR2 from the germline V gene are SGHAT and FQNNGV. The V segment lost 3 bases and the J segment 6 bases; nucleotides outside the gene matches: 5. DNA of the CDR3: TGTGCCAGCAGCTTTACAGGGGGCGCGTCCGGGGAGCTGTTTTTT. This sequence encodes CASSFTGGASGELFF.

This chain joins TRBV5-4 and TRBJ2-3; D is possibly TRBD1 (5 bases). CDR1 and CDR2 from the germline V gene are SGHNT and YYREEE (reference sequence). Trimming pared 0 bases from V and 9 bases from J, leaving 11 bases between. The CDR3 covers 13 residues. CDR3 coding DNA: TGTGCCAGCAGCTTGGGCAGGGTGGACACGCAGTATTTT. This gives the protein CASSLGRVDTQYF.

The V call is TRBV5-4, the J call TRBJ2-1, with TRBD2 matching over 13 bases. The CDR3 sequence is 17 residues long. Trimming took 2 bases from V and 4 from J; bases not matched to a gene: 6. CDR1 and CDR2 from the germline V gene are SGHNT and YYREEE (reference sequence). The CDR3 DNA reads as TGTGCCAGCAGCTTTTATATGGGACTAGCGGGGTACAATGAGCAGTTCTTC. Residues: CASSFYMGLAGYNEQFF.

The gene calls are TRBV29-1 and TRBJ1-5, with 10 bases aligning to TRBD1. V dropped 4 bases and J dropped 7; count of bases not matched to a gene: 4. From germline, CDR1 is SQVTM and CDR2 ANQGSEA. The CDR3 is 13 residues long. CDR3 in DNA: TGCAGCGTTGGACAGGGGGCCGGACAGCCCCAGCATTTT. It yields the protein CSVGQGAGQPQHF.

The chain recombines TRBV10-3 with TRBJ1-5, with D hard to call. The CDR3 is 15 amino acids. Germline-derived CDR1 and CDR2 are ENHRY and SYGVKD. V lost 3 bases, J lost 2 bases, and 11 bases lay in between. The DNA for the CDR3 is TGTGCCATCAGTGAAAGGCAGGAGGGCAATCAGCCCCAGCATTTT. Translating it yields CAISERQEGNQPQHF.

In its sample, this clone was seen once. The chain combines TRBV6-6 with TRBJ1-5; D unclear. Germline V gene lookup returns CDR1 MNHNY and CDR2 SVGAGI (reference sequence). Trimming shortened V by 3 bases and J by 3 bases, and 15 bases separated the two germline ends. The CDR3 has 16 amino acids. The CDR3 reads CASSYGAGSVNQPQHF. The DNA for the CDR3 is TGTGCCAGCAGTTATGGCGCAGGATCGGTCAATCAGCCCCAGCATTTT.

The rearrangement uses TRBV7-9 and TRBJ2-7; 7 bases are shared with TRBD1. The CDR3 spans 14 residues. Looked up from germline, CDR1 is SEHNR and CDR2 is FQNEAQ (reference sequence). J was trimmed by 3 bases and V by 4 bases; bases with no gene match: 6. DNA for the CDR3: TGTGCCAGCAGCTCTAAGGGACAGTACTACGAGCAGTACTTC. Residues: CASSSKGQYYEQYF.

This chain connects TRBV6-5 to TRBJ2-7; the match to TRBD1 covers 9 bases. V lost 6 bases to trimming and J lost 1 base; unmatched junction nucleotides: 7. CDR3 length: 15 residues. CDR1 and CDR2 (germline): MNHEY, SVGAGI. CDR3 nucleotides: TGTGCCAGCAGACAACAGGGGGCGGTATCCTACGAGCAGTACTTC. Its protein product is CASRQQGAVSYEQYF.

V usage is TRBV6-1 and J usage is TRBJ1-2; 7 bases match TRBD1. The junction had 5 bases not matched to a gene; V was cut back by 6 bases and J by 4 bases. The length of the CDR3 is 13 residues. Germline V gene sequence: CDR1 MNHNS, CDR2 SASEGT. The CDR3 DNA follows: TGTGCCAGCAGCAAGGGGGCCGGCTATGGCTACACCTTC. It codes for CASSKGAGYGYTF.

V usage is TRBV4-3 and J usage is TRBJ2-2, with D possibly matching TRBD2 (6 bases). V shed 0 bases and J shed 2 bases, with 7 bases lying between them. The germline V gene has CDR1 LGHNA and CDR2 YSLEER. CDR3 size: 15 residues. CDR3 region: CASSQEGGNTGELFF. As DNA, the CDR3 is TGCGCCAGCAGCCAAGAGGGGGGAAACACCGGGGAGCTGTTTTTT.

The count of this clone is one. The V gene is TRBV9, the J gene TRBJ1-6, with D unresolved. Between the trimmed V and J ends, which lost 0 bases and 5 bases, there was a span of 18 bases. The CDR3 length is 18 residues. Germline values: CDR1 SGDLS, CDR2 YYNGEE. The CDR3 DNA sequence: TGTGCCAGCAGCGTAGGGGCAAGGTCCTCGGGAGATAATTCACCCCTCCACTTT. Protein product: CASSVGARSSGDNSPLHF. Using reference TRBV9 and TRBJ1-6 for the parts outside the CDR3, the full variable domain is DSGVTQTPKHLITATGQRVTLRCSPRSGDLSVYWYQQSLDQGLQFLIQYYNGEERAKGNILERFSAQQFPDLHSELNLSSLELGDSALYFCASSVGARSSGDNSPLHFGNGTRLTVT.

This clone was detected a few times. CDR3 amino acids: CASSLAPSYEQYF. In DNA form, the CDR3 reads TGCGCCAGCAGCTTGGCCCCATCCTACGAGCAGTACTTC. The V call is TRBV5-1, the J call TRBJ2-7; D not certain. The V gene's germline CDR1 is SGHRS and CDR2 YFSETQ. The CDR3 runs to 13 residues. The V end lost 0 bases, the J end lost 1 base, and 5 bases lay between the germline ends. Looking up the rest from reference TRBV5-1 and TRBJ2-7 gives the full variable domain: KAGVTQTPRYLIKTRGQQVTLSCSPISGHRSVSWYQQTPGQGLQFLFEYFSETQRNKGNFPGRFSGRQFSNSRSEMNVSTLELGDSALYLCASSLAPSYEQYFGPGTRLTVT.

The chain combines TRBV9 with TRBJ2-1, with TRBD2 matching 9 bases. The V gene's germline CDR1 is SGDLS and CDR2 YYNGEE. There are 16 residues in the CDR3. V shed 4 bases, J shed 4 bases, and the junction held 9 bases outside the gene matches. The CDR3 DNA sequence: TGTGCCAGCAGCTCCAGTGGTAGCGGGGGATACAATGAGCAGTTCTTC. Protein product: CASSSSGSGGYNEQFF. Looking up the rest from reference TRBV9 and TRBJ2-1 gives the full variable domain: DSGVTQTPKHLITATGQRVTLRCSPRSGDLSVYWYQQSLDQGLQFLIQYYNGEERAKGNILERFSAQQFPDLHSELNLSSLELGDSALYFCASSSSGSGGYNEQFFGPGTRLTVL.